This T cell receptor beta chain stems from a study of early stage breast cancer tumors. Whole-study context: Invasive lobular carcinomas made up about 30% of the 12 ER+/PR+/HER2- tumors. Samples were sequenced at around 10-fold average coverage.

This CDR3 has 15 residues. Germline CDR1 reads SGHVS; CDR2 reads FQNEAQ. V was pared by 2 bases and J by 5 bases, with 15 bases between. Turning to this clone: As yet, its antigen is unknown.

Study-wide findings and caveats: Commonly generated sequences made up most enriched TCRB sequences shared between patients.

Blood replicates held 0.5 ug DNA, tumor or normal breast about 1.5 ug, two each. This table comes from immunoSEQ multiplex PCR, and its TCRdb copy is limited to in-frame clones, with some not included. The sample holds some 72,000 clones, approximately 79% seen once. The source is a person aged 60 to 70 with breast cancer. J is TRBJ2-5 and V is TRBV7-8; the D gene is possibly TRBD1 (6 bases). Sequences were obtained from blood. CDR3 sequence: CASSLNRATLETQYF. For the CDR3, the DNA is TGTGCCAGCAGCTTAAACAGGGCTACGTTGGAGACCCAGTACTTC.